This TCR beta chain was recorded in a study of T cell responses to AZD1222 COVID-19 vaccine. Repertoires were generated with immunoSEQ multiplex PCR, while TCRdb's copy carries only in-frame clones and drops some. The data hold some 200,000 clones, with about 92% observed a single time. Trimming shortened V by 2 bases and J by 5 bases, and 9 bases separated the two germline ends. The CDR3 totals 13 residues. Study-wide results and limits: Among vaccine-associated CD4 TCRs, coverage spanned spike, with dominance at 160-218 and 743-854. White British ancestry dominated among donors, who included more females, and clonal diversity was possibly underestimated. Recipients of two AZD1222 doses showed rising Spike-specific TCR breadth and depth. It was only after the peak T cell response that any repertoires were sampled.

Notes on this clone: The antigen is undetermined.

This specimen was peripheral blood, taken on day 0 of MenACWY control vaccination. The chain uses TRBV12-3 or TRBV12-4 and TRBJ1-2; TRBD1 might be the D (5 bases). The source is an adult in good health. The DNA of the CDR3 is TGTGCCAGCAGTTTAAGCAGGGAGTATGGCTACACCTTC. Translating gives CASSLSREYGYTF.